What follows describes a single TCR beta chain. The V gene's germline CDR1 is KGHSH and CDR2 LQKENI. V lost 3 bases, J lost 7 bases, and 10 bases lay in between. CDR3 length equals 13 residues. The data were taken from a study of blood T cell repertoires in COVID-19. Assay: immunoSEQ multiplex PCR; the TCRdb copy retains only in-frame clones and omits some. The sample yields approximately 280,000 clones, about nine tenths seen once. The sample was peripheral blood. The chain is built from TRBV18 and TRBJ2-1, with a weak D call TRBD2 (6 bases). The TCR comes from a man aged 45-60 years with acute or convalescent COVID-19. CDR3 sequence reads: CASSPSRGNEQFF. The CDR3, as DNA: TGTGCCAGCTCACCCAGCCGGGGGAATGAGCAGTTCTTC.